This paragraph reports one TCR beta chain. This sample was taken from a study of blood T cell repertoires in COVID-19. Seattle's enrolled individuals joined amid active infection and were then monitored longitudinally. Some clones are missing from TCRdb's copy, which holds only in-frame ones; the method was immunoSEQ multiplex PCR. The table includes under 250,000 clones, more than 70% detected once. The specimen was peripheral blood. The sequence derives from a woman between 25 and 40 years old with COVID-19, enrolled during active disease.

The DNA of the CDR3 is TGTGCCAGCAGCTTAGAAGAGCGGGGCGGGCAGCCCCAGCATTTT. Translated, it gives CASSLEERGGQPQHF. The rearrangement uses TRBV7-2 and TRBJ1-5; tentatively, D is TRBD1 (5 bases). Trimming took 1 base from V and 7 from J, leaving 14 bases between them. Germline V gene lookup returns CDR1 SGHTA and CDR2 FQGNSA. This CDR3 is 15 amino acids long.